A single sample is the source of the 28 T cell receptor beta chains below, sequenced in a study of T cells in Graves' hyperthyroidism and ophthalmopathy. RNA transcripts were the template for amplifying TCR beta CDR3 regions. A first-round RT-PCR of the TCR CDR3 used the HTBI primer set. TCRdb re-analysed the multiplex PCR reads in MiXCR, keeping a single row per CDR3 protein. The data hold under 750,000 distinct CDR3 sequences, with roughly 20% observed a single time. Sequencing was done on a sample of blood. These receptor sequences come from a woman between 50 and 59 years old with Graves' hyperthyroidism that later progressed to Graves' ophthalmopathy.

This clonotype was seen more than once but under ten times. CDR3 in amino acids: CASSLKLQEHDYGYTF. In DNA, the CDR3 is TGCGCCAGCAGCTTGAAGTTACAGGAACATGACTATGGCTACACCTTC. The chain has TRBV5-1 and TRBJ1-2, with D possibly TRBD1 on 5 matching bases. V lost 1 base, J lost 3 bases, and 16 bases lay in between. CDR1 is SGHRS and CDR2 is YFSETQ in the germline V gene. CDR3 length: 16 amino acids.

The chain recombines TRBV27 with TRBJ1-5, with D hard to call. V was pared by 1 base and J by 3 bases, with 16 bases between. There are 17 residues in the CDR3. CDR1 is MNHEY, CDR2 SMNVEV, per germline (reference sequence). The CDR3 protein is CASSLFSGGSHNQPQHF. For the CDR3, the DNA is TGTGCCAGCAGTTTATTCAGCGGAGGGTCCCACAATCAGCCCCAGCATTTT.

The CDR3 bases are TGTGCCAGCAGCGGAGACATATACGAGCAGTACTTC. Translating gives CASSGDIYEQYF. V usage is TRBV12-3 or TRBV12-4 and J usage is TRBJ2-7; no definite D call. V was trimmed by 6 bases and J by 4 bases, leaving 10 bases between them. This CDR3 is 12 amino acids long.

This sequence joins TRBV7-9 and TRBJ1-1, with D hard to call. The CDR3 spans 16 residues. CDR1 is SEHNR and CDR2 is FQNEAQ in the germline V gene (reference sequence). V shed 1 base and J shed 0 bases, with 12 bases lying between them. In DNA, the CDR3 is TGTGCCAGCAGCTTAGTTCAACGTACGGTGAACACTGAAGCTTTCTTT. Translated, it gives CASSLVQRTVNTEAFF.

This clonotype was picked up many times. The chain combines TRBV12-3 or TRBV12-4 with TRBJ1-2, with unresolved D. V dropped 6 bases and J dropped 4 bases, with 27 bases sitting between them. The CDR3 spans 18 residues. The CDR3 DNA is TGTGCCAGCAGATCGGGTAGGGAACAACAAAGATTGGGCTATGGCTACACCTTC. This codes for CASRSGREQQRLGYGYTF.

There are many counts of this clonotype. The V and J genes are TRBV27 and TRBJ1-4; D remains ambiguous. The CDR3 consists of 13 residues. The V and J ends lost 2 bases and 4 bases respectively, with 5 bases between them. Germline CDR1 MNHEY, CDR2 SMNVEV (reference sequence). In DNA form, the CDR3 reads TGTGCCAGCAGTTTAGGGTTTAATGAAAAACTGTTTTTT. This translates into CASSLGFNEKLFF. Full variable domain (remainder filled in from reference TRBV27 and TRBJ1-4): EAQVTQNPRYLITVTGKKLTVTCSQNMNHEYMSWYRQDPGLGLRQIYYSMNVEVTDKGDVPEGYKVSRKEKRNFPLILESPSPNQTSLYFCASSLGFNEKLFFGSGTQLSVL.

A few counts support this clonotype. This chain connects TRBV6-1 to TRBJ1-5; tentatively, D is TRBD1 (5 bases). Germline lookup yields CDR1 MNHNS and CDR2 SASEGT. The V gene lost 6 bases and the J gene lost 6 bases, with 12 bases spanning the gap. This CDR3 contains 13 residues. The CDR3 region has the DNA TGTGCCAGCAGCTGGACGGGGACTCAGCCCCAGCATTTT. Protein sequence: CASSWTGTQPQHF.

V usage is TRBV4-1 and J usage is TRBJ2-1, with D possibly being TRBD2 (5 bases). The CDR3 totals 17 residues. Trimming stripped 0 bases from V and 7 bases from J, with 19 bases between. The germline CDR1 and CDR2 sequences are MGHRA and YSYEKL. CDR3 protein: CASSQDLGELRGNEQFF. The CDR3 DNA reads TGCGCCAGCAGCCAAGATCTCGGGGAATTGAGAGGAAATGAGCAGTTCTTC.

This clonotype has only a few counts. The chain employs TRBV3-1 and TRBJ2-3; D is unclear. Germline CDR1 is LGHDT and CDR2 is YNNKEL (reference sequence). V was shortened by 0 bases and J by 1 base, with 8 bases between the two germline ends. The CDR3 contains 15 residues. The CDR3 sequence is CASSQESPGTDTQYF. The DNA for the CDR3 is TGTGCCAGCAGCCAAGAATCCCCCGGCACAGATACGCAGTATTTT.

This clonotype was seen repeatedly, ten times or more. The chain combines TRBV11-2 with TRBJ2-2, with unresolved D. The CDR3 sequence is 14 residues long. Looked up from germline, CDR1 is SGHAT and CDR2 is FQNNGV. V lost 5 bases and J 6 bases, leaving 13 bases between the germline ends. The CDR3 region has the DNA TGTGCCAGCAGCACGTCTCCCCGGGCCGGGGAGCTGTTTTTT. It codes for CASSTSPRAGELFF.

This chain joins TRBV7-8 and TRBJ1-4; the D gene is possibly TRBD1 (5 bases). Germline assignment: CDR1 SGHVS and CDR2 FQNEAQ. This CDR3 is 19 amino acids long. Between the trimmed V and J ends, which lost 3 bases and 0 bases, there was a span of 20 bases. The chain's CDR3 is CASSFFLTARRATNEKLFF. The CDR3 nucleotides are TGTGCCAGCAGCTTTTTCTTGACAGCGCGAAGGGCAACTAATGAAAAACTGTTTTTT.

The sample holds a few counts of this clonotype. A junction boundary mismatches the germline segment, possibly from a read error. The chain links TRBV2 to TRBJ1-3; perhaps TRBD1 as D (5 bases). This CDR3 has 14 amino acids. Germline CDR1 SNHLY, CDR2 FYNNEI. DNA for the CDR3: TGTGCCAGCAGCGAAGGACACTCTGGAAACACCATATATTTT. It codes for CASSEGHSGNTIYF.

The CDR3 region has the DNA TGTGCCAGCACTGAATCGACAGGGGGAGGCTACACCTTC. This translates into CASTESTGGGYTF. The J gene is TRBJ1-2, the V gene TRBV27; 9 nucleotides align to TRBD1. The germline V gene has CDR1 MNHEY and CDR2 SMNVEV (reference sequence). J gave up 8 bases and V 7 bases, and 8 bases lay outside the gene matches. The CDR3 totals 13 residues.

The rearrangement joins TRBV30 to TRBJ2-5, with TRBD1 as a possible D gene (6 bases). Germline CDR1 GTSNPN, CDR2 SVGIG (reference sequence). V lost 0 bases and J 5 bases, leaving 13 bases between the germline ends. CDR3 length equals 14 residues. For the CDR3, the DNA is TGTGCCTGGAGTGTAGGTACAGGGCGGGAGACCCAGTACTTC. Encoded protein: CAWSVGTGRETQYF.

This clonotype was counted at least ten times. Given a much more abundant clone one base away, this may be a read error. The chain joins TRBV30 to TRBJ1-1, with TRBD1 as a possible D gene (6 bases). Germline V gene data show CDR1 as GTSNPN and CDR2 as SVGIG (reference sequence). This CDR3 contains 13 residues. The V end lost 3 bases, the J end lost 0 bases, and 8 bases lay between the germline ends. The CDR3 spells CAWRRTVNTEAFF. CDR3 coding DNA: TGTGCCTGGAGGCGGACAGTGAACACTGAAGCTTTCTTT.

This clonotype was recorded a few times. The V gene is TRBV7-9, the J gene TRBJ2-7; D is unclear. There are 14 residues in the CDR3. Trimming shortened V by 1 base and J by 5 bases, and 12 bases separated the two germline ends. The germline V gene has CDR1 SEHNR and CDR2 FQNEAQ (reference sequence). The CDR3 spells CASSLGPFPDEQYF. Here the CDR3 DNA reads TGTGCCAGCAGCTTAGGCCCCTTTCCCGACGAGCAGTACTTC.

This clonotype was seen more than once but under ten times. V and J are TRBV15 and TRBJ1-5, with 10 bases fitting TRBD1. V shed 5 bases, J shed 1 base, and the junction held 2 bases outside the gene matches. CDR3 size: 15 residues. Germline V lookup: CDR1 LNHNV, CDR2 YYDKDF (reference sequence). The CDR3 is CATSRQGASNQPQHF. Here the CDR3 DNA reads TGTGCCACCAGCCGACAGGGGGCAAGCAATCAGCCCCAGCATTTT.

There are a few counts of this clonotype. DNA of the CDR3: TGTGCCAGCAGCTTAGCTGTGCGTGAGACCCAGTACTTC. Translation: CASSLAVRETQYF. This chain joins TRBV7-6 and TRBJ2-5; D gene uncertain. Trimming left V 0 bases short and J 5 bases short, with 7 bases between. This CDR3 has 13 residues. Germline values: CDR1 SGHVS, CDR2 FNYEAQ. Filled out from reference TRBV7-6 and TRBJ2-5, the complete variable domain reads GAGVSQSPRYKVTKRGQDVALRCDPISGHVSLYWYRQALGQGPEFLTYFNYEAQQDKSGLPNDRFSAERPEGSISTLTIQRTEQRDSAMYRCASSLAVRETQYFGPGTRLLVL.

This chain uses TRBV6-1 with TRBJ2-3; tentative D call: TRBD1 (5 bases). V dropped 7 bases and J dropped 0 bases, with 14 bases sitting between them. The CDR3 sequence is 15 residues long. Germline lookup yields CDR1 MNHNS and CDR2 SASEGT. The CDR3 DNA is TGTGCCAGCAACTCCCTTGACAGAAGCACAGATACGCAGTATTTT. Residues: CASNSLDRSTDTQYF.

The rearrangement joins TRBV5-1 to TRBJ2-3, with TRBD1 matching over 7 bases. The junction had 5 bases not matched to a gene; V was cut back by 2 bases and J by 2 bases. Germline V lookup: CDR1 SGHRS, CDR2 YFSETQ. This CDR3 contains 15 residues. The DNA for the CDR3 is TGCGCCAGCAGCTTCCTAGGGGGCCTCACAGATACGCAGTATTTT. This codes for CASSFLGGLTDTQYF.

This clonotype has only a few counts. The chain carries TRBV20-1 and TRBJ2-3; the match to TRBD2 covers 13 bases. Per germline, CDR1 DFQATT and CDR2 SNEGSKA (reference sequence). This CDR3 comprises 16 residues. The J segment lost 2 bases and the V segment lost 2 bases, leaving 4 bases of the junction unmatched. The CDR3 is CSARKTSGGPTDTQYF. Written as DNA, the CDR3 is TGCAGTGCTAGAAAGACTAGCGGGGGGCCCACAGATACGCAGTATTTT.

V gene TRBV4-1 combines with J gene TRBJ1-2; 9 bases map to TRBD1. Per germline, CDR1 MGHRA and CDR2 YSYEKL. V gave up 6 bases and J gave up 3 bases; unmatched junction bases: 5. The CDR3 contains 14 residues. CDR3 region: CASRRTGGDYGYTF. The CDR3 nucleotides read TGCGCCAGCAGACGAACAGGGGGCGACTATGGCTACACCTTC.

J is TRBJ1-4 and V is TRBV14; tentative D call: TRBD1 (5 bases). CDR3 length: 13 amino acids. Germline V gives CDR1 SGHDN, CDR2 FVKESK. Between the trimmed V and J ends, which lost 3 bases and 12 bases, there was a span of 14 bases. The CDR3 region is CASSHRGPLELFF. The CDR3 DNA reads TGTGCCAGCAGCCATCGGGGCCCATTGGAACTGTTTTTT.

V is TRBV12-3 or TRBV12-4 and J is TRBJ2-5; D ambiguous. Trimming removed 1 base from V and 9 bases from J, with 6 bases in between. This CDR3 spans 11 amino acids. CDR3 DNA sequence: TGTGCCAGCAGTTTAGTGTGGGCCCAGTACTTC. Amino acids: CASSLVWAQYF.

The chain carries TRBV30 and TRBJ2-2, with TRBD1 matching 8 bases. CDR1 is GTSNPN and CDR2 is SVGIG in the germline V gene (reference sequence). V lost 4 bases and J lost 1; bases outside the gene matches: 5. This CDR3 has 15 residues. The CDR3 spells CAWKPGQENTGELFF. The CDR3 nucleotides read TGTGCCTGGAAACCGGGACAGGAGAACACCGGGGAGCTGTTTTTT.

This clonotype showed up just a few times. The chain uses TRBV27 and TRBJ2-7; 7 bases agree with TRBD1. CDR3 size: 12 residues. The V segment lost 6 bases and the J segment 5 bases; nucleotides outside the gene matches: 4. Looked up from germline, CDR1 is MNHEY and CDR2 is SMNVEV (reference sequence). As DNA, the CDR3 is TGTGCCAGCAGCACGACAGGGCACGAGCAGTACTTC. It codes for CASSTTGHEQYF.

This clonotype appeared a few times. The chain links TRBV5-6 to TRBJ1-4; 7 bases are shared with TRBD1. Germline lookup yields CDR1 SGHDT and CDR2 YYEEEE. This CDR3 spans 14 amino acids. V trimming: 4 bases; J trimming: 4 bases; junction bases outside the gene matches: 4. This CDR3 reads CASSHRGVNEKLFF. The DNA for the CDR3 is TGTGCCAGCAGCCACAGGGGAGTTAATGAAAAACTGTTTTTT.

Only a few counts were recorded for this clonotype. This chain uses TRBV6-5 with TRBJ2-2; 9 bases agree with TRBD1. CDR3 length equals 16 residues. V dropped 2 bases and J dropped 3; count of bases not matched to a gene: 4. Germline V gives CDR1 MNHEY, CDR2 SVGAGI. DNA of the CDR3: TGTGCCAGCAGTTACGGACAGGGGACCCACACCGGGGAGCTGTTTTTT. As protein: CASSYGQGTHTGELFF.